Sequencing of this TCR beta chain was carried out in a study of beta chain features in type 1 diabetes. Across the study: All samples yielded 107,917,701 examined sorted cells. General study points: In all four CD4+ subsets, TCRB CDR3 length was significantly, moderately reduced in type 1 diabetes.

Germline CDR1 and CDR2: SQVTM and ANQGSEA. The CDR3 spans 13 residues. Trimming cost V 8 bases and J 4 bases; bases outside gene matches: 10. A few counts support this clone. Its target is unknown. Sort purity for all populations was recorded as exceeding 98%. The authors reverse transcribed all of the isolated RNA, so sequencing captured expressed TCRB transcripts. Libraries were prepared by immunoSEQ multiplex PCR; TCRdb keeps only in-frame clonotypes and omits some of them. The data show around 650,000 clones, with 9.5% to 15% seen just once and 0.09% to 0.15% held by the top ten. The chain joins TRBV29-1 to TRBJ2-5, with 7 nucleotides matching TRBD1. This clonotype originated in a young man with type 1 diabetes. Sequenced material: naive CD4+ T cells from blood. CDR3 loop: CSFYRGRGETQYF. Here the CDR3 DNA reads TGCAGCTTTTACAGGGGAAGGGGAGAGACCCAGTACTTC.